This TCR beta chain was obtained from a study of blood T cell repertoires in COVID-19. There are 16 residues in the CDR3. V was clipped by 3 bases and J by 5 bases; unmatched bases: 13. Germline lookup yields CDR1 SGHNT and CDR2 YYREEE (reference sequence). Authors' processing steps: The assay estimated nucleated cells by amplifying reference gene primers. Using immunoSEQ multiplex PCR, the repertoire was profiled, and TCRdb retains in-frame clones only, with some absent. That table furnishes V, J and clone size, whereas the DNA furnished D and trimming. The sample consists of some 77,000 clones, 80% to 85% of them appearing once.

Sequencing used peripheral blood. J is TRBJ2-5 and V is TRBV5-4; 7 bases match TRBD1. This TCR came from a woman in her fifties or sixties with acute or convalescent COVID-19. CDR3 sequence (DNA): TGTGCCAGCAGCTCCCAGACAGGGCCCCTTGGGGAGACCCAGTACTTC. It yields the protein CASSSQTGPLGETQYF.